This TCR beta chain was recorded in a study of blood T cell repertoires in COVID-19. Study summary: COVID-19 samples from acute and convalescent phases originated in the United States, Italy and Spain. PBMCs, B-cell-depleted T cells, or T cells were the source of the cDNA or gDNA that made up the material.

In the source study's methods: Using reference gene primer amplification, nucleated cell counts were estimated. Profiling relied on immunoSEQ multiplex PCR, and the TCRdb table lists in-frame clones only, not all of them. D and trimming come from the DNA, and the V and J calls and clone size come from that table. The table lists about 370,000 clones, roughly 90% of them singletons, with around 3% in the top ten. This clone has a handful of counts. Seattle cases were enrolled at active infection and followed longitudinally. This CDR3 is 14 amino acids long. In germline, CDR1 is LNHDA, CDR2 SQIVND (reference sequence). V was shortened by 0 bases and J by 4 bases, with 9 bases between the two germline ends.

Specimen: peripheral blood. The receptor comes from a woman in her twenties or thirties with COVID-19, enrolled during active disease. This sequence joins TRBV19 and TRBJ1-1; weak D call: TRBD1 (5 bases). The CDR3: CASSIDRVGTEAFF. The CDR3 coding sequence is TGTGCCAGTAGTATAGACAGGGTTGGCACTGAAGCTTTCTTT. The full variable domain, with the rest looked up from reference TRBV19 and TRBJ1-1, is DGGITQSPKYLFRKEGQNVTLSCEQNLNHDAMYWYRQDPGQGLRLIYYSQIVNDFQKGDIAEGYSVSREKKESFPLTVTSAQKNPTAFYLCASSIDRVGTEAFFGQGTRLTVV.